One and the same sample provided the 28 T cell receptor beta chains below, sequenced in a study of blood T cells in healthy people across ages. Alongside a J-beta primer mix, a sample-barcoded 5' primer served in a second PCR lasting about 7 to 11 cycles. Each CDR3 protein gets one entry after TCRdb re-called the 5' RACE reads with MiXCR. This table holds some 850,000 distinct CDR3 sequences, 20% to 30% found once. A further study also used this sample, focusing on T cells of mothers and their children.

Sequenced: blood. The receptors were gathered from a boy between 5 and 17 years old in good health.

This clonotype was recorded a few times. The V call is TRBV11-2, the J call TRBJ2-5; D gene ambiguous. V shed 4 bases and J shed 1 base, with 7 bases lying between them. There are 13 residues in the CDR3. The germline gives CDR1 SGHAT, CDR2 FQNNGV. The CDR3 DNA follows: TGTGCCAGCAGCTCGAATGTCCAAGAGACCCAGTACTTC. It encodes CASSSNVQETQYF.

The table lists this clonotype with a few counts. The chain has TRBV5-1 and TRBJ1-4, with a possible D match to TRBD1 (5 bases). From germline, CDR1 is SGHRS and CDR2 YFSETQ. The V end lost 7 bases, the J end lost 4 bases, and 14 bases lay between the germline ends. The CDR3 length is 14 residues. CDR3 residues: CASGTGANNEKLFF. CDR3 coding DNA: TGCGCCAGCGGGACCGGGGCGAATAATGAAAAACTGTTTTTT.

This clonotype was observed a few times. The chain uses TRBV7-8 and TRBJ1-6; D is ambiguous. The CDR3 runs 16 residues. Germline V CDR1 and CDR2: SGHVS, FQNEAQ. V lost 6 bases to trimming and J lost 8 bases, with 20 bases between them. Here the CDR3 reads CASSSGRRRADSPLHF. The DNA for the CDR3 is TGTGCCAGCAGTTCTGGCCGCCGACGGGCCGATTCACCCCTCCACTTT.

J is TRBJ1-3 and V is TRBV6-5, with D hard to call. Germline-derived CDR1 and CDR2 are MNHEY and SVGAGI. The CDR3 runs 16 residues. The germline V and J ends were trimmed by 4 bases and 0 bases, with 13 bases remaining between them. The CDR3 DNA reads TGTGCCAGCAGTTCCGCGGGCGGAACCTCTGGAAACACCATATATTTT. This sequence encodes CASSSAGGTSGNTIYF.

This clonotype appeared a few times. The CDR3 sequence is CSAPRTDFGYTF. As DNA, the CDR3 is TGCAGTGCTCCCCGGACAGATTTTGGCTACACCTTC. The rearrangement joins TRBV20-1 to TRBJ1-2; TRBD1 is a possible D gene (6 bases). Germline assignment: CDR1 DFQATT and CDR2 SNEGSKA (reference sequence). The CDR3 covers 12 residues. V was trimmed by 5 bases and J by 7 bases, leaving 14 bases between them.

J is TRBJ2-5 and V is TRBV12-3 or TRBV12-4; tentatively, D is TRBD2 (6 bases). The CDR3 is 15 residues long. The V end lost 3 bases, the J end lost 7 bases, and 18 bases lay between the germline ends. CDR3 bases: TGTGCCAGCAGTTTTGCCGGGGGAACACGAGGGACCCAGTACTTC. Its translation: CASSFAGGTRGTQYF.

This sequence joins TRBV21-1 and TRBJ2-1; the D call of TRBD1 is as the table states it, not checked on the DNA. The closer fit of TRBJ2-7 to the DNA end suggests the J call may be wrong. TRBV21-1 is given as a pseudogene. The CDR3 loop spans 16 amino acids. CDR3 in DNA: TGTGCCAGCAGCCCCATAGGACAGGGCACTTTTTACGAGCAGTACTTC. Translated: CASSPIGQGTFYEQYF.

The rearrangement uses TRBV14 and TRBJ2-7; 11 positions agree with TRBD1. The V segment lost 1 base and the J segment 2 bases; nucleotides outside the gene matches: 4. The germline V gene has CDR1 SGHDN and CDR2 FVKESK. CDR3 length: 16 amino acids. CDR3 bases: TGTGCCAGCAGCCAAGGGACAGGGGGCATAACCTACGAGCAGTACTTC. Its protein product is CASSQGTGGITYEQYF.

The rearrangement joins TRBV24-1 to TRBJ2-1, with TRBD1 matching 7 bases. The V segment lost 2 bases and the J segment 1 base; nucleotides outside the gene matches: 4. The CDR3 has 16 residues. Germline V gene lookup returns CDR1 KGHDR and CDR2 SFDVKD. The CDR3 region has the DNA TGTGCCACCAGTGATTCAGGGGGTCCTTCCTACAATGAGCAGTTCTTC. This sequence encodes CATSDSGGPSYNEQFF.

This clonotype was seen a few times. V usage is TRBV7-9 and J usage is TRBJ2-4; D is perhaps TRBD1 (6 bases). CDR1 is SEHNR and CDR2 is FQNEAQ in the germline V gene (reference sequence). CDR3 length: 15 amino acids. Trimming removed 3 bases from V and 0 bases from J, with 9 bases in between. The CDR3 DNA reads TGTGCCAGCAGCTTGGACAGAGTAGCCAAAAACATTCAGTACTTC. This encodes CASSLDRVAKNIQYF.

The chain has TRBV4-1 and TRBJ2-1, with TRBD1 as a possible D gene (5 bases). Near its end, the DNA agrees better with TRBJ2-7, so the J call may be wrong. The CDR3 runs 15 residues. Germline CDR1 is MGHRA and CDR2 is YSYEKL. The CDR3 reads CASSQKSDTTYEQYF. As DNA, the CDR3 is TGCGCCAGCAGCCAAAAGTCGGACACCACCTACGAGCAGTACTTC.

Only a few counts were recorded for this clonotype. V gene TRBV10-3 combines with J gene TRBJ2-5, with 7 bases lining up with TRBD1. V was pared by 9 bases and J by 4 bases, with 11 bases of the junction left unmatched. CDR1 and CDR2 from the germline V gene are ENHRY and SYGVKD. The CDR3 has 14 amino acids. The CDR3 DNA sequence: TGTGCCATTGGGGAGACAGGGACGGGAGAGACCCAGTACTTC. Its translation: CAIGETGTGETQYF.

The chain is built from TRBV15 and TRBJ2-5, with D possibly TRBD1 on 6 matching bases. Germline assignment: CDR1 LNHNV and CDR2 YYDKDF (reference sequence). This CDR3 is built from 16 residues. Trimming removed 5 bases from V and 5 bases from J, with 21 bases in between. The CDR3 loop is CATSSSGQGSGETQYF. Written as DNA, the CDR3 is TGTGCCACCAGCTCTTCAGGGCAGGGGTCCGGGGAGACCCAGTACTTC.

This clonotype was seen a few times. The CDR3 sequence is CASSLIPEDGYTF. In nucleotides, the CDR3 is TGTGCCAGCAGCTTAATCCCGGAGGATGGCTACACCTTC. The chain links TRBV7-3 to TRBJ1-2, with D unclear. V was cut by 1 base and J by 6 bases, with 9 bases left in between. This CDR3 spans 13 amino acids. From germline, CDR1 is SGHTA and CDR2 FQGTGA.

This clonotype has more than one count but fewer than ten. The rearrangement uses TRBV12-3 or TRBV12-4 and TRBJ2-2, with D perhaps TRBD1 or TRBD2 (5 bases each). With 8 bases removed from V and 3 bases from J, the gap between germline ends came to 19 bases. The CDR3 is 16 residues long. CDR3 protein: CASRIGAGQDTGELFF. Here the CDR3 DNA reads TGTGCCAGCCGAATCGGGGCAGGGCAAGACACCGGGGAGCTGTTTTTT.

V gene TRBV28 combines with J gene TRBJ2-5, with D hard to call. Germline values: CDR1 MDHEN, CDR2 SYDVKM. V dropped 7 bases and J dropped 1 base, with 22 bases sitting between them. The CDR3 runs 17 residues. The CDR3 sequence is CASTDRFYSLIQETQYF. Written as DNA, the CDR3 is TGTGCCAGCACCGACCGGTTCTACAGCCTCATCCAAGAGACCCAGTACTTC.

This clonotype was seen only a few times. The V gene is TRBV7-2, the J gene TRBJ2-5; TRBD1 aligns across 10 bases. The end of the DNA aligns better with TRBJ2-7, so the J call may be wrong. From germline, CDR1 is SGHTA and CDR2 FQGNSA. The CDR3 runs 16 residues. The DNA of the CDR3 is TGTGCCAGCAGCGCGTGGGGACAGGGGAGCTCCTACGAGCAGTACTTC. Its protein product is CASSAWGQGSSYEQYF.

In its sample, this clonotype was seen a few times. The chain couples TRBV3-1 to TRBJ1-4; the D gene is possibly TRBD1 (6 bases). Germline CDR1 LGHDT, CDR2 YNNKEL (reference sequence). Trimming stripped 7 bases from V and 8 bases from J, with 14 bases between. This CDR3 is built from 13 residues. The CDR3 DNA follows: TGTGCCAGCACCTTCGGGGGGCGAGAAAAACTGTTTTTT. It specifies CASTFGGREKLFF.

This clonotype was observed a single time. For the CDR3, the DNA is TGTGCCAGCAGCCCCAACCGTCGGGACAGGGGTTACGAGCAGTACTTC. Translated, it gives CASSPNRRDRGYEQYF. The chain combines TRBV7-9 with TRBJ2-7; 10 nucleotides agree with TRBD1. Germline V gene sequence: CDR1 SEHNR, CDR2 FQNEAQ (reference sequence). CDR3 length: 16 amino acids. J was trimmed by 4 bases and V by 5 bases; bases with no gene match: 11.

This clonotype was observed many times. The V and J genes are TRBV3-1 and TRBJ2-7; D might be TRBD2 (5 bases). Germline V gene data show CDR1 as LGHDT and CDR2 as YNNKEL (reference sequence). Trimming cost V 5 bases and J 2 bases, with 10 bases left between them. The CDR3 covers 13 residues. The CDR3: CASSFLATYEQYF. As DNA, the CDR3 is TGTGCCAGCAGCTTTCTAGCTACCTACGAGCAGTACTTC.

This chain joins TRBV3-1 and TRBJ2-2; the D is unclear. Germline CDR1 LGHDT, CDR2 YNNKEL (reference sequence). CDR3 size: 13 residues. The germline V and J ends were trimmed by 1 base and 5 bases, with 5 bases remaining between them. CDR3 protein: CASSQVPTGELFF. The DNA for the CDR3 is TGTGCCAGCAGCCAAGTCCCAACCGGGGAGCTGTTTTTT.

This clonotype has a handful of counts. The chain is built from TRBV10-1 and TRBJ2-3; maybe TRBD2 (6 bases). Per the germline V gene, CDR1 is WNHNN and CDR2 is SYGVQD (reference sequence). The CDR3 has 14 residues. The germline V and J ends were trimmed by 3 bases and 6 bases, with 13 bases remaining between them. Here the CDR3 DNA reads TGCGCCAGCAGTGACGGGAGAGGGTTGGATACGCAGTATTTT. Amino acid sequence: CASSDGRGLDTQYF.

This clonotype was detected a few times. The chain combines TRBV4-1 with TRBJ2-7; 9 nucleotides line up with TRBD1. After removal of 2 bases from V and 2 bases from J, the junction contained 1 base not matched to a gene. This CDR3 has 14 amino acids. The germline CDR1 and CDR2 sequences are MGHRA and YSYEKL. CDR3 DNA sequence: TGCGCCAGCAGCCAAAGACAGGGGGCCTACGAGCAGTACTTC. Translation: CASSQRQGAYEQYF.

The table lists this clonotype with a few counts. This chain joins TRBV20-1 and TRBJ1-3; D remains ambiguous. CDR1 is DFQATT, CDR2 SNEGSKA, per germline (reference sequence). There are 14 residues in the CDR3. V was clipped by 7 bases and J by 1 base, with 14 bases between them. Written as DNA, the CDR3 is TGCAGTGTCAGCGGATTCTTATCTGGAAACACCATATATTTT. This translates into CSVSGFLSGNTIYF.

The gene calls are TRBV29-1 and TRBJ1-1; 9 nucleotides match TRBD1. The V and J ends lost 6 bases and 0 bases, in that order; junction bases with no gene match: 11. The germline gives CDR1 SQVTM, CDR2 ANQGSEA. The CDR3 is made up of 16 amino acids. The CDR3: CSVQRGQGVVNTEAFF. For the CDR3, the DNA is TGCAGCGTACAAAGGGGACAGGGAGTTGTGAACACTGAAGCTTTCTTT.

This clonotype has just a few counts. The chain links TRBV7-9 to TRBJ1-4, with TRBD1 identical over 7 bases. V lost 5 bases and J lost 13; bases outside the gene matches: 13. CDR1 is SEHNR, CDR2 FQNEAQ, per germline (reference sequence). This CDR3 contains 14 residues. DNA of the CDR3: TGTGCCAGCAGCCCAAGCGTGGTACAGGGGACACTGTTTTTT. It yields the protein CASSPSVVQGTLFF.

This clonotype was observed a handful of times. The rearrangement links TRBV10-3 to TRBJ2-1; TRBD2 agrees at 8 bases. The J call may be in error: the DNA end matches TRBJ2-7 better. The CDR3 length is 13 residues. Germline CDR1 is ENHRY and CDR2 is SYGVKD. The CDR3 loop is CATLSSGGNEQYF. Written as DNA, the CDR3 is TGTGCCACCCTTTCGAGCGGGGGAAACGAGCAGTACTTC.

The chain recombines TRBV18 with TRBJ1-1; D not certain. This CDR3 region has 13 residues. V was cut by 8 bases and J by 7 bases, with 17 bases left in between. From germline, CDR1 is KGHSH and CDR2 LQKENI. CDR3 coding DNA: TGTGCCAGCCGCCCGGAAACAGTCGTTGAAGCTTTCTTT. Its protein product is CASRPETVVEAFF.